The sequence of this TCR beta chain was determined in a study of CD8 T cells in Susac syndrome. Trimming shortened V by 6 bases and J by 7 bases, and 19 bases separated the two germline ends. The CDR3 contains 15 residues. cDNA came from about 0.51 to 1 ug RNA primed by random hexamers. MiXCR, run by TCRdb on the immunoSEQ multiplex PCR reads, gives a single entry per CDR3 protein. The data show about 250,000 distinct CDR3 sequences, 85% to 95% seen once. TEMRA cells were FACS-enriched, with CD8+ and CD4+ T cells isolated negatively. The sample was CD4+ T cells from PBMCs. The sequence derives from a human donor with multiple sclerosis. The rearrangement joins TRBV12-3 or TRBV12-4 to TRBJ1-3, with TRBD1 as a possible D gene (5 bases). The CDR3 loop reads CASSLRAGPDNTIYF. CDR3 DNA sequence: TGTGCCAGCAGCCTCAGGGCCGGTCCGGACAACACCATATATTTT.